A selection of T cell receptor beta chains follows, all from one sample in a study of blood T cell repertoires in COVID-19. Assay: immunoSEQ multiplex PCR; the TCRdb copy retains only in-frame clones and omits some. The sample has 200,000 to 250,000 clones, around 90% seen once. Sequences were obtained from peripheral blood. These receptors were taken from a young woman who had recovered from COVID-19. Each CDR3 is given with its conserved first and last residue. The order of the fields is J gene, V gene, CDR3 protein.

J: TRBJ2-5; V: TRBV14; CDR3: CASTRKGPGAETQYF
J: TRBJ2-3; V: TRBV19; CDR3: CASTSRLAFTDTQYF
J: TRBJ2-1; V: TRBV24-1; CDR3: CATSATGQGSGNEQFF
J: TRBJ2-1; V: TRBV25-1; CDR3: CATRMGVRVEQFF
J: TRBJ2-7; V: TRBV25-1; CDR3: CASSEVVSSYEQYF
J: TRBJ1-1; V: TRBV25-1; CDR3: CASSELTGGKTEAFF
J: TRBJ2-7; V: TRBV9; CDR3: CASSPDYSPSEQYF
J: TRBJ2-7; V: TRBV4-3; CDR3: CASSQSIGQGGAYEQYF
J: TRBJ1-5; V: TRBV19; CDR3: CASSVGRGGNQPQHF
J: TRBJ2-3; V: TRBV19; CDR3: CASSIQAGRTDTQYF
J: TRBJ2-7; V: TRBV4-3; CDR3: CASSPGTGYYEQYF
J: TRBJ1-3; V: TRBV10-3; CDR3: CAISQGDSGNTIYF
J: TRBJ1-6; V: TRBV6-2/TRBV6-3; CDR3: CASSYSSGARGHSPLHF
J: TRBJ2-2; V: TRBV7-2; CDR3: CASSLGTTRPGELFF
J: TRBJ2-7; V: TRBV28; CDR3: CASSPRGLAGDEQYF
J: TRBJ1-2; V: TRBV5-1; CDR3: CASSQGTGIGGYTF
J: TRBJ2-7; V: TRBV6-5; CDR3: CASSYSSTGTSYEQYF
J: TRBJ2-2; V: TRBV30; CDR3: CAGTGGDRRSTGELFF